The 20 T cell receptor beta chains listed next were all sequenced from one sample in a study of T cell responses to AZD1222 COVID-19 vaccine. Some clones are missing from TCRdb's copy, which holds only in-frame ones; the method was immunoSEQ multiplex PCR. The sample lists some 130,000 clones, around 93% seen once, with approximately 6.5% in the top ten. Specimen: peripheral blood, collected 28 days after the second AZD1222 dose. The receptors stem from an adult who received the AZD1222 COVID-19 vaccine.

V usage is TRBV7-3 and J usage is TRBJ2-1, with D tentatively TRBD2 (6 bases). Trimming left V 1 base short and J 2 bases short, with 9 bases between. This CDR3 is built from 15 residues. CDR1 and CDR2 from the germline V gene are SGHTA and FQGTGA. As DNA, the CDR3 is TGTGCCAGCAGCTTAAACGGGGGTACCTACAATGAGCAGTTCTTC. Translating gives CASSLNGGTYNEQFF.

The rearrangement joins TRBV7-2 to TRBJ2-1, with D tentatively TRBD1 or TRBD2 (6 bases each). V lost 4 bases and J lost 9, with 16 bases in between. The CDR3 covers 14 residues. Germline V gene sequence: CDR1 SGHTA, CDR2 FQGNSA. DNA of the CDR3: TGTGCCAGCAGCTCCCTGGGGGGCATTTTTGAGCAGTTCTTC. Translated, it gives CASSSLGGIFEQFF.

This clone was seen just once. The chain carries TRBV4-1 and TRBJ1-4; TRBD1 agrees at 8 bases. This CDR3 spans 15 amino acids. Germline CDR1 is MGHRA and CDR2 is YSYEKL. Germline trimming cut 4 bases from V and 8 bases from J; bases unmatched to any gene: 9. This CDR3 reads CASSPQGTGQEKLFF. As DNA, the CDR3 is TGCGCCAGCAGCCCCCAAGGGACAGGCCAGGAAAAACTGTTTTTT.

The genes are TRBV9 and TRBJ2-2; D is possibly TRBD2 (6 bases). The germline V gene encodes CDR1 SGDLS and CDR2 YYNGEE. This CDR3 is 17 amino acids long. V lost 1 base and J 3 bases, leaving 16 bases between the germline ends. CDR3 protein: CASSVTGGRRHTGELFF. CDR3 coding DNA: TGTGCCAGCAGCGTAACCGGGGGAAGAAGGCACACCGGGGAGCTGTTTTTT.

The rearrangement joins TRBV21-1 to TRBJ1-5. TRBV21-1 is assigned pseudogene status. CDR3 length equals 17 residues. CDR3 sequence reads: CASSKEGMRVSNQPQHF. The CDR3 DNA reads TGTGCCAGCAGCAAAGAGGGTATGAGGGTCAGCAATCAGCCCCAGCATTTT.

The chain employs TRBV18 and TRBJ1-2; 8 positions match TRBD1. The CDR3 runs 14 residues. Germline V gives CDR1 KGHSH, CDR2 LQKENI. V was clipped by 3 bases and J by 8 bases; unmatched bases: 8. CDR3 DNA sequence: TGTGCCAGCTCACCTACGCCAGGGGGCGAGGGCTACACCTTC. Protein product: CASSPTPGGEGYTF.

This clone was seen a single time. CDR3: CASSTPLGQGAHEQYF. CDR3 DNA: TGTGCCAGCAGTACCCCCCTGGGACAGGGGGCTCATGAGCAGTACTTC. The chain combines TRBV6-6 with TRBJ2-7; 12 positions agree with TRBD1. The CDR3 length is 16 residues. The ends lost 5 bases at V and 7 bases at J; junction bases unmatched: 12. The germline V gene has CDR1 MNHNY and CDR2 SVGAGI (reference sequence).

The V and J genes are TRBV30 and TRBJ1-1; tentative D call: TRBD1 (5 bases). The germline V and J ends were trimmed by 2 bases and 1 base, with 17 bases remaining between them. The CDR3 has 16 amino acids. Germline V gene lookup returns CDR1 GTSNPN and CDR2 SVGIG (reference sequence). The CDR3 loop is CAWSTFWGTANTEAFF. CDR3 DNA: TGTGCCTGGAGTACCTTCTGGGGGACCGCGAACACTGAAGCTTTCTTT.

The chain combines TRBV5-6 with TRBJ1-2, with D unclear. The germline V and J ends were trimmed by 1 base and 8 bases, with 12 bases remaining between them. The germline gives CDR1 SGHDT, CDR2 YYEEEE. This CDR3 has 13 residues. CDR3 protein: CASSLIGDWGYTF. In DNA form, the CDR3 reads TGTGCCAGCAGCTTGATCGGGGATTGGGGCTACACCTTC.

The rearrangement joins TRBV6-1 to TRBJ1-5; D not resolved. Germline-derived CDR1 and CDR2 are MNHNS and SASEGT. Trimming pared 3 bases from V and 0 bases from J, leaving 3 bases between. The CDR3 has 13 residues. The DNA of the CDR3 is TGTGCCAGCAGTGAGAGTAGCAATCAGCCCCAGCATTTT. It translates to CASSESSNQPQHF.

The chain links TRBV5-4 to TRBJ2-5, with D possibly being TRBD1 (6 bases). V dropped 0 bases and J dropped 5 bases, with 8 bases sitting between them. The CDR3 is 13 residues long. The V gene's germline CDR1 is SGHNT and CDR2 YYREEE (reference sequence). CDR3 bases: TGTGCCAGCAGCTTGGACAGGGTGGAGACCCAGTACTTC. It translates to CASSLDRVETQYF.

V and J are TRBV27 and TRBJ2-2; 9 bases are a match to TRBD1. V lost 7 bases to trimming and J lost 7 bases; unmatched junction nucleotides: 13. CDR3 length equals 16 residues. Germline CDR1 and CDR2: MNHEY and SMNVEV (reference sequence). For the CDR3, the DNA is TGTGCCAGCATCCCCACCGGGACAGGGTCGGGCGGGGAGCTGTTTTTT. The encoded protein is CASIPTGTGSGGELFF.

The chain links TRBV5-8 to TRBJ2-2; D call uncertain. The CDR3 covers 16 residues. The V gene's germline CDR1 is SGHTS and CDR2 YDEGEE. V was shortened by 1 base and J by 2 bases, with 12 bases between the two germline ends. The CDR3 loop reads CASSLRWQTNTGELFF. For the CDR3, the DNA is TGTGCCAGCAGCTTGAGGTGGCAGACAAACACCGGGGAGCTGTTTTTT.

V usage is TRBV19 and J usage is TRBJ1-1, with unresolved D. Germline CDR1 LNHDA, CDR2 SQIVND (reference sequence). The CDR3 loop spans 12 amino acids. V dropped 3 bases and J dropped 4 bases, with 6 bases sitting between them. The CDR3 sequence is CASSIGPTEAFF. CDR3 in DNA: TGTGCCAGTAGTATCGGTCCCACTGAAGCTTTCTTT.

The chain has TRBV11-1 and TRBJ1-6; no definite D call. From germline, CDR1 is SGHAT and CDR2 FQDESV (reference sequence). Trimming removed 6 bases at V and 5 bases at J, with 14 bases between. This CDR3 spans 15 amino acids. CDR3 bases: TGTGCCAGCAGGCAGCGCGGCGTTAATAATTCACCCCTCCACTTT. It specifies CASRQRGVNNSPLHF.

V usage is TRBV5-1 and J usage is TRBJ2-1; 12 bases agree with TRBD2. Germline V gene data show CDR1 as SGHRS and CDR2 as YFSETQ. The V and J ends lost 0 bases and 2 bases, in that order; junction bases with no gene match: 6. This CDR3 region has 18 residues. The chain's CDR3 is CASSLVLAGGLAYNEQFF. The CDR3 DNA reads TGCGCCAGCAGCTTGGTTCTAGCGGGGGGGCTGGCCTACAATGAGCAGTTCTTC.

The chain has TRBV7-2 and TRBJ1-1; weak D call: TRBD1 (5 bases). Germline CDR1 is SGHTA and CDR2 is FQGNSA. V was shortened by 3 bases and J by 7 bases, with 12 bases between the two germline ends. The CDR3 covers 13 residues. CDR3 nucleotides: TGTGCCAGCAGCTTTCAGGGCGTGGGTGAAGCTTTCTTT. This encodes CASSFQGVGEAFF. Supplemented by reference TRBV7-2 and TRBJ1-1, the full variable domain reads GAGVSQSPSNKVTEKGKDVELRCDPISGHTALYWYRQSLGQGLEFLIYFQGNSAPDKSGLPSDRFSAERTGGSVSTLTIQRTQQEDSAVYLCASSFQGVGEAFFGQGTRLTVV.

The CDR3 loop is CASSPWGYDTEAFF. The CDR3 nucleotides read TGCGCCAGCAGCCCGTGGGGGTATGACACTGAAGCTTTCTTT. The chain employs TRBV5-1 and TRBJ1-1; D possibly corresponds to TRBD1 (5 bases). Trimming took off 4 bases at V and 3 bases at J, with 13 bases between the two ends. Germline V gene lookup returns CDR1 SGHRS and CDR2 YFSETQ. The CDR3 extends over 14 amino acids. Variable domain in full (rest from reference TRBV5-1 and TRBJ1-1): KAGVTQTPRYLIKTRGQQVTLSCSPISGHRSVSWYQQTPGQGLQFLFEYFSETQRNKGNFPGRFSGRQFSNSRSEMNVSTLELGDSALYLCASSPWGYDTEAFFGQGTRLTVV.

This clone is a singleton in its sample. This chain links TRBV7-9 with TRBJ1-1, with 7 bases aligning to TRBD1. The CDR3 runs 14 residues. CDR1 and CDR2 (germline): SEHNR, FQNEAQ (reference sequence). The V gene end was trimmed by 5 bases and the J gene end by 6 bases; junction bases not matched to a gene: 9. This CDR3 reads CASSPPGQLAEAFF. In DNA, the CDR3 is TGTGCCAGCAGCCCTCCGGGACAGCTAGCTGAAGCTTTCTTT.

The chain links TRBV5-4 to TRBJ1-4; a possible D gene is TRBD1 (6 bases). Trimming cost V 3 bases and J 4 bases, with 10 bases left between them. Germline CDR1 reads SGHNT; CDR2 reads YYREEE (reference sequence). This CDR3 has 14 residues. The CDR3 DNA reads TGTGCCAGCAGCTACCGACAGGTTAATGAAAAACTGTTTTTT. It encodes CASSYRQVNEKLFF.